This T cell receptor (beta chain) was observed in a study of blood T cell repertoires in COVID-19. Looking at the study overall: T cells, B-cell-depleted T cells, or PBMCs provided the cDNA or gDNA that served as material.

CDR1 and CDR2 (germline): LNHNV, YYDKDF (reference sequence). This CDR3 has 15 amino acids. J lost 5 bases, V lost 5 bases, and 6 bases had no gene match. The authors' processing: It was from reference gene primer amplification that nucleated cell counts were estimated. Generated by immunoSEQ multiplex PCR, the TCRdb table keeps only in-frame clones and is missing some. D and trimming were read from the DNA, whereas the V and J calls and clone size are those reported in that table. The sample has under 200,000 clones, 82% seen once. The participants were between roughly 18 and 89 years old and came from 20 to 30 US areas. Cohort 3 recovered donors had two negative PCRs, clearance, or symptom resolution.

This TCR derives from a man between 60 and 75 years old who had recovered from COVID-19. Sequenced: PBMCs or T cells enriched from blood (not recorded which). The rearrangement links TRBV15 to TRBJ2-5, with 12 bases lining up with TRBD2. The CDR3 loop reads CATSARTSGTETQYF. CDR3 nucleotide sequence: TGTGCCACCAGCGCAAGGACTAGCGGGACCGAGACCCAGTACTTC.